The entry below describes one T cell receptor (beta chain). The antigen remains unidentified. The record originates from a study of T cell responses to AZD1222 COVID-19 vaccine. Study results and limitations: Only six AZD1222 recipients tested seropositive at baseline. The repertoires were collected only after the peak T cell response.

This table comes from immunoSEQ multiplex PCR, and its TCRdb copy is limited to in-frame clones, with some not included. The data contain roughly 100,000 clones, roughly 90% of them seen just once; the ten biggest clones take up about 1.2%. The starting material was peripheral blood, obtained on day 0 of AZD1222 vaccination. The clonotype was recovered from an adult in good health.

CDR3 coding DNA: TGTGCCAGCAGCTCCCACACCGGGGAGCTGTTTTTT. This translates into CASSSHTGELFF. The chain is built from TRBV7-3 and TRBJ2-2; no clear D. This CDR3 has 12 amino acids. Trimming took 4 bases from V and 3 from J, leaving 3 bases between them. Germline CDR1 is SGHTA and CDR2 is FQGTGA.